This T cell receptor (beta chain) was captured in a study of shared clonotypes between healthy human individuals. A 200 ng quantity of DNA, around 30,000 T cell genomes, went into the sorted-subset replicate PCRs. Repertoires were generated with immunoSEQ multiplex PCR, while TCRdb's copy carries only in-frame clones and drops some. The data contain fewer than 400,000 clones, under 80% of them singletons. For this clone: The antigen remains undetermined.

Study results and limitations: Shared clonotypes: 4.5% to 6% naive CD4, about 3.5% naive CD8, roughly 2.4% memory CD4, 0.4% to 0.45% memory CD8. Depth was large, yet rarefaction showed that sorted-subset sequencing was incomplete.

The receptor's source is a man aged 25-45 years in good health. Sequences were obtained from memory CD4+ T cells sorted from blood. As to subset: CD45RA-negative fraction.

The CDR3 sequence is CASSFDTGSHGYTF. In nucleotides, the CDR3 is TGTGCCAGCAGCTTCGACACAGGATCGCATGGCTACACCTTC. The V gene is TRBV5-5, the J gene TRBJ1-2, with a possible D match to TRBD1 (5 bases). Germline V gene data show CDR1 as SGHKS and CDR2 as YYEKEE (reference sequence). The CDR3 totals 14 residues. With 2 bases removed from V and 6 bases from J, the gap between germline ends came to 14 bases.